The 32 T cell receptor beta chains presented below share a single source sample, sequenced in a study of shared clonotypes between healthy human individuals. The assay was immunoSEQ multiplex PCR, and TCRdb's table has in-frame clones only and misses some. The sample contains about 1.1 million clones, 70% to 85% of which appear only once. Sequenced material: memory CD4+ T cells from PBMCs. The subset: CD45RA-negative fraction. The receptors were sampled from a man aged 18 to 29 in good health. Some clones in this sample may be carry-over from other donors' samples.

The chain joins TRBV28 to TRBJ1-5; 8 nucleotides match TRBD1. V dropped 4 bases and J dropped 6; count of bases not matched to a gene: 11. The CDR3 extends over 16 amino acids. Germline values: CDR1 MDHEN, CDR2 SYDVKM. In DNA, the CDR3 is TGTGCCAGCAGTTCCCCGGGCCAGGGGGCTGGTCAGCCCCAGCATTTT. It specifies CASSSPGQGAGQPQHF.

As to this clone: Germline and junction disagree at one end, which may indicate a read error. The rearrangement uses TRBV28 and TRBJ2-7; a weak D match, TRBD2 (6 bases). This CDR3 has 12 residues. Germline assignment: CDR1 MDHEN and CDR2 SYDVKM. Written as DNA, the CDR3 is TGTGCCAGCAATATTAAGGGGCGGGATGGAAACTTC. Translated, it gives CASNIKGRDGNF.

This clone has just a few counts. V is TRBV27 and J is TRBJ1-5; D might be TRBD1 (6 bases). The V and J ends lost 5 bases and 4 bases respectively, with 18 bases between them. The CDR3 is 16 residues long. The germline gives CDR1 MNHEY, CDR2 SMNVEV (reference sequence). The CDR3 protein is CASSPQGRGVNQPQHF. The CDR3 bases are TGTGCCAGCAGTCCCCAGGGAAGGGGGGTTAATCAGCCCCAGCATTTT.

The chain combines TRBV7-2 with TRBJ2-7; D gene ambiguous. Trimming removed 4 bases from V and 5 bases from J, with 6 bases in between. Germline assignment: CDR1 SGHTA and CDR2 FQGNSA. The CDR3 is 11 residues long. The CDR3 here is CASSSSNEQYF. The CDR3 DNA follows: TGTGCCAGCAGCTCCTCTAACGAGCAGTACTTC.

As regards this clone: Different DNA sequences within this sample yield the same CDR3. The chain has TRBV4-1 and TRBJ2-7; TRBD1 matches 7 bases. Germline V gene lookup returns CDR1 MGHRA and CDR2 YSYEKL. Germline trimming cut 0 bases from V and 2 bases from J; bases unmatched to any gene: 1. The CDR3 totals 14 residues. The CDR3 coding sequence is TGCGCCAGCAGCCAAGATGACAGGGCCTACGAGCAGTACTTC. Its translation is CASSQDDRAYEQYF.

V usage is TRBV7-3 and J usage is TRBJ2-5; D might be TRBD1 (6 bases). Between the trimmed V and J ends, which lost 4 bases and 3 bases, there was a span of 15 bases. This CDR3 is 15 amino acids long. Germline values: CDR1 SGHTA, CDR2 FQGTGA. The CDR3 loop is CASSWGRGKEETQYF. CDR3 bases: TGTGCCAGCAGCTGGGGGCGAGGGAAGGAAGAGACCCAGTACTTC.

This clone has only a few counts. The CDR3 is CASSQTGGDEKLFF. CDR3 DNA sequence: TGTGCCAGCTCACAGACAGGGGGTGACGAAAAACTGTTTTTT. The gene calls are TRBV18 and TRBJ1-4; TRBD1 aligns across 9 bases. The V gene's germline CDR1 is KGHSH and CDR2 LQKENI. The length of the CDR3 is 14 residues. The junction had 5 bases not matched to a gene; V was cut back by 4 bases and J by 8 bases.

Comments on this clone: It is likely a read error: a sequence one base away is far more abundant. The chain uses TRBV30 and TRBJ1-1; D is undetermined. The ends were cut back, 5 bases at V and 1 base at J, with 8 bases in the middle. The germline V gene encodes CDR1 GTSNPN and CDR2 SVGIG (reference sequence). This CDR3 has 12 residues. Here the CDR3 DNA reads TGTGCCTGGGGCCCATGGAACACTGAAGCTTTCTTT. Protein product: CAWGPWNTEAFF.

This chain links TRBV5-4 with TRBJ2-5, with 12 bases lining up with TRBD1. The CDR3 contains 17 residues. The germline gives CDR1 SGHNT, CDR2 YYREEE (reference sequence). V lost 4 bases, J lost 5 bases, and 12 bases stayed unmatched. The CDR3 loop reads CASSQGTGGATWETQYF. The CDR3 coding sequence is TGTGCCAGCAGCCAAGGGACAGGGGGCGCGACATGGGAGACCCAGTACTTC.

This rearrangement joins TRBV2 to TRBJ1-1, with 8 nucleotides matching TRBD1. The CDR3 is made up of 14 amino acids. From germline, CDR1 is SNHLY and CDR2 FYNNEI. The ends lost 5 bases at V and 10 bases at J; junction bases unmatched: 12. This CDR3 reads CASSIEPTTGVAFF. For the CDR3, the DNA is TGTGCCAGCAGTATCGAACCGACGACAGGGGTAGCTTTCTTT.

DNA of the CDR3: TGTGCCTCAACAGACTCTGGAAACACCATATATTTT. Its translation is CASTDSGNTIYF. The V gene is TRBV5-4, the J gene TRBJ1-3, with no clear D. This CDR3 comprises 12 residues. Trimming stripped 10 bases from V and 0 bases from J, with 8 bases between. The germline V gene has CDR1 SGHNT and CDR2 YYREEE (reference sequence). The entire variable domain, with the rest obtained from reference TRBV5-4 and TRBJ1-3, is as follows: ETGVTQSPTHLIKTRGQQVTLRCSSQSGHNTVSWYQQALGQGPQFIFQYYREEENGRGNFPPRFSGLQFPNYSSELNVNALELDDSALYLCASTDSGNTIYFGEGSWLTVV.

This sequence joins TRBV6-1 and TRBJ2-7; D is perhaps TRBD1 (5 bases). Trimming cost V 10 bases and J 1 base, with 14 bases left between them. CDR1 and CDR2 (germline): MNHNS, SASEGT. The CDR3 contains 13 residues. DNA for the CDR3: TGTGCCACCAGGATAGGGGTATCCTACGAGCAGTACTTC. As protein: CATRIGVSYEQYF.

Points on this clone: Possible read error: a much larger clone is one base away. The CDR3 bases are TGTGCCAGCAGACCCCCTGGGGCCAACGTCCTGACTTTC. Encoded protein: CASRPPGANVLTF. The V gene is TRBV7-9, the J gene TRBJ2-6, with no clear D. Trimming pared 6 bases from V and 2 bases from J, leaving 5 bases between. The length of the CDR3 is 13 residues. The germline V gene encodes CDR1 SEHNR and CDR2 FQNEAQ (reference sequence).

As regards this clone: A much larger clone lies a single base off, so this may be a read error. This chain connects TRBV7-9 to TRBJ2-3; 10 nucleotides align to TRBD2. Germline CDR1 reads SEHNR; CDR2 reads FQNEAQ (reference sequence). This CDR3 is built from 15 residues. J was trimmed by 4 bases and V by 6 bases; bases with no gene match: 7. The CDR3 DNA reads TGTGCCAGCAGTCCTAGCGGGAGCCCCGCAGATACGCAGTATTTT. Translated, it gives CASSPSGSPADTQYF.

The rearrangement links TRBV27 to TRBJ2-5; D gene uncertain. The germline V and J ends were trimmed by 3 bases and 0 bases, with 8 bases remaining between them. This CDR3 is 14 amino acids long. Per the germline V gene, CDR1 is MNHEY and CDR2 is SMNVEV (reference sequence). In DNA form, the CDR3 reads TGTGCCAGCAGTTTTTCAAGAAACCAAGAGACCCAGTACTTC. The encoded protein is CASSFSRNQETQYF.

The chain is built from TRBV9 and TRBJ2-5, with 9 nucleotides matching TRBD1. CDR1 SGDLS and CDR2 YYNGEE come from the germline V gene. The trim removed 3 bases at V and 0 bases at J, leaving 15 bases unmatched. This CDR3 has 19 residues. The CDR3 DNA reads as TGTGCCAGCAGCGATCCGGGACAGGGCTTGTCCTATCACCAAGAGACCCAGTACTTC. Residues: CASSDPGQGLSYHQETQYF.

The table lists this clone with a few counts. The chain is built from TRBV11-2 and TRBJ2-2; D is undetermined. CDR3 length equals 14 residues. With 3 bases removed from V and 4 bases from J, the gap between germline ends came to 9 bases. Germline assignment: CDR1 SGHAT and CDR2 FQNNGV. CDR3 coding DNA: TGTGCCAGCAGCTTGAGTCTACCCACCGGGGAGCTGTTTTTT. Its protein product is CASSLSLPTGELFF.

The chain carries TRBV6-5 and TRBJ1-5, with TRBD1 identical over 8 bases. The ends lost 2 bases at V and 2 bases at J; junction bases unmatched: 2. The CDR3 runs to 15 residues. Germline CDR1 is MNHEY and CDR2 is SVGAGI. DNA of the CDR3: TGTGCCAGCAGTTACGCGGGACAGGGCAATCAGCCCCAGCATTTT. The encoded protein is CASSYAGQGNQPQHF.

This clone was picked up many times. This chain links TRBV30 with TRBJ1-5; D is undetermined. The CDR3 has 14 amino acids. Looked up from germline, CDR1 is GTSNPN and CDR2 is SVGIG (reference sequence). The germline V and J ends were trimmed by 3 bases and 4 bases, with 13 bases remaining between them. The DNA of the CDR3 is TGTGCCTGGAGCGGCACGATGGCGAATCAGCCCCAGCATTTT. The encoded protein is CAWSGTMANQPQHF.

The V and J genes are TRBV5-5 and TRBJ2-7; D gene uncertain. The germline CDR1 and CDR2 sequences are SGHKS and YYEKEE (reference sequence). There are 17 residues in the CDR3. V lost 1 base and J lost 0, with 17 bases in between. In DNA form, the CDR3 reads TGTGCCAGCAGCTTGTTTCTATCGGAACATGGCTCCTACGAGCAGTACTTC. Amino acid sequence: CASSLFLSEHGSYEQYF.

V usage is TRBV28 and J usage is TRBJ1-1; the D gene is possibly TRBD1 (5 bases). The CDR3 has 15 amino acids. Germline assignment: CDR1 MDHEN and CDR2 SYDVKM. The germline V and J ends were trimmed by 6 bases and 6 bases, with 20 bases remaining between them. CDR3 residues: CASRETGTGEPEAFF. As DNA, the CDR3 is TGTGCCAGCAGGGAGACCGGGACCGGGGAGCCTGAAGCTTTCTTT.

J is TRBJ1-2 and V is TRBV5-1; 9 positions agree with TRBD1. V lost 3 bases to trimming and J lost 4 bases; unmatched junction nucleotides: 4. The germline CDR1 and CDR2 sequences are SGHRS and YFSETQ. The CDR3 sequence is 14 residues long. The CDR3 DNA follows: TGCGCCAGCAGCTCTACGACAGGGGGCTATGGCTACACCTTC. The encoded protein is CASSSTTGGYGYTF.

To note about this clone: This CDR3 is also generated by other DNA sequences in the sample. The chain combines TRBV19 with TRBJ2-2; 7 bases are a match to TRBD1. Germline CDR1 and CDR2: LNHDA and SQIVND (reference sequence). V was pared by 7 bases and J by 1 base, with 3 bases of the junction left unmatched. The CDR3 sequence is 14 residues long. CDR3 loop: CASIRTGNTGELFF. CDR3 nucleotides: TGTGCCAGTATCCGGACAGGGAACACCGGGGAGCTGTTTTTT.

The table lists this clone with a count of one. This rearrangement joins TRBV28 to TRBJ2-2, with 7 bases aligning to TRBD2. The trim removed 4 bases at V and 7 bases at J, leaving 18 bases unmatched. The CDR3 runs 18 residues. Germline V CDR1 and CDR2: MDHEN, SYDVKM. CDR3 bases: TGTGCCAGCAGTTCCCAGGCCGTAGGAGCGGGATACGGCGGGGAGCTGTTTTTT. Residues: CASSSQAVGAGYGGELFF.

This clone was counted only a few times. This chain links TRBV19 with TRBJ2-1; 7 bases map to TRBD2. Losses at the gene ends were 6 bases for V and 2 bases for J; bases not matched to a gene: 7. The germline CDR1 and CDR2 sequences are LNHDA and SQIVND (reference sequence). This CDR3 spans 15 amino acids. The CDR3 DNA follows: TGTGCCAGTAGCCCTAGCGGCATCGCCTACAATGAGCAGTTCTTC. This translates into CASSPSGIAYNEQFF.

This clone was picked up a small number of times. CDR3 DNA: TGTGCCAGCAGTCGAGGCGGGGGCGTCACCGGGGAGCTGTTTTTT. This gives the protein CASSRGGGVTGELFF. J is TRBJ2-2 and V is TRBV25-1; D perhaps matches TRBD2 (7 bases). Germline lookup yields CDR1 MGHDK and CDR2 SYGVNS. The CDR3 covers 15 residues. The V end was cut by 5 bases, the J end by 4 bases, with 14 bases between.

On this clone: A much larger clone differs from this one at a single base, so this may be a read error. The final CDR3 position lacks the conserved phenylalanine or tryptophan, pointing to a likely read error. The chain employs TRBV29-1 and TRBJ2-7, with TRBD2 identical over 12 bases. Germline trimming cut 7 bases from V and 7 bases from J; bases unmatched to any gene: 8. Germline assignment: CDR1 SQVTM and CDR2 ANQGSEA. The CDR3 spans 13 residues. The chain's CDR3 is CSGRLAGAGEQYL. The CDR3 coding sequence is TGCAGCGGGCGACTAGCGGGAGCCGGGGAGCAGTACCTC.

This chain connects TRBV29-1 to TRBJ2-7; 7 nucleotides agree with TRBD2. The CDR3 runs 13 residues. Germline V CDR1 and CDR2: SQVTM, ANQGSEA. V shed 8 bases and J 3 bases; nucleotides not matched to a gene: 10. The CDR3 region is CSKSGGRFYEQYF. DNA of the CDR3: TGCAGCAAGTCGGGGGGACGGTTCTACGAGCAGTACTTC.

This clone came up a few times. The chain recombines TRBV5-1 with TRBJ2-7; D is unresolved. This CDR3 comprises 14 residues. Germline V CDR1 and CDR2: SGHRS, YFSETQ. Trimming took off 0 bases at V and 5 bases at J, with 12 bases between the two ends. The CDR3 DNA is TGCGCCAGCAGCTTGGCCCGACGCAATAACGAGCAGTACTTC. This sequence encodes CASSLARRNNEQYF.

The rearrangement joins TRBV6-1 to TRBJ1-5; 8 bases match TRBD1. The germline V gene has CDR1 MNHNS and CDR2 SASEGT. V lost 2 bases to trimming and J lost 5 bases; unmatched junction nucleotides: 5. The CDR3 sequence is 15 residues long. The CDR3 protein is CASSERRTGHQPQHF. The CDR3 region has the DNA TGTGCCAGCAGTGAACGTAGGACAGGGCATCAGCCCCAGCATTTT.

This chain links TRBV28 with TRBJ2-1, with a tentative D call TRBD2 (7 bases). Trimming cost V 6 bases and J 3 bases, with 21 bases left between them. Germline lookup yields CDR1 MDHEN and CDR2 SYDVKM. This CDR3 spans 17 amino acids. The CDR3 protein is CASSSGGAAYRYNEQFF. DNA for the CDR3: TGTGCCAGCAGCTCTGGGGGGGCGGCCTACCGCTACAATGAGCAGTTCTTC.

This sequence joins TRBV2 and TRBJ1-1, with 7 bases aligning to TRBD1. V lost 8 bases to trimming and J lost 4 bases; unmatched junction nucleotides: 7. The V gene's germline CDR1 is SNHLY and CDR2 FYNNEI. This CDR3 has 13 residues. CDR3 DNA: TGTGCCAGCGAGGGGGCCCCCCGCACTGAAGCTTTCTTT. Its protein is CASEGAPRTEAFF.